The source of this T cell receptor beta chain is a study of T cell changes during pregnancy in multiple sclerosis. The data were produced by immunoSEQ multiplex PCR, yet TCRdb's version contains in-frame clones alone and is incomplete. The profile shows more than 65,000 clones, approximately 90% of them singletons. Germline values: CDR1 MNHNY, CDR2 SVGAGI (reference sequence). Trimming removed 2 bases at V and 1 base at J, with 12 bases between. The CDR3 loop spans 16 amino acids. This specimen was peripheral blood, taken in the first trimester of pregnancy. The chain joins TRBV6-6 to TRBJ1-5; the D gene is possibly TRBD1 (5 bases). The sequence was collected from a female donor with multiple sclerosis, enrolled in a pregnancy study. The CDR3 loop reads CASSYGAGISNQPQHF. The CDR3 nucleotides read TGTGCCAGCAGTTACGGAGCAGGGATAAGCAATCAGCCCCAGCATTTT.